The text below deals with one T cell receptor (beta chain). Its target antigen remains unknown. No quality values exist for individual bases; no much larger clone is one base distant. Germline trimming: 7 bases from V, 3 bases from J; junction bases outside gene matches: 5. As encoded in the germline V gene (reference sequence), CDR1 is SGHNT while CDR2 is YYREEE. The CDR3, from cysteine to phenylalanine, totals 15 residues. The sequence is cut down to CDR3 DNA, 45 bases in frame from base 1. A second Seattle source provided samples from volunteer blood donors who had recovered from COVID-19. Whole blood was collected in K2EDTA tubes by collaborating institutions according to the institutions' own protocols. For TCRbeta analysis, collaborator samples were shipped as frozen whole blood, as isolated PBMCs, or as DNA extracted from either sample type. The immunoSEQ Assay, a bias-controlled multiplex PCR, was used to amplify TCRbeta CDR3 regions from genomic DNA. On the authors' methods: The number of nucleated cells in each sample was estimated from the amplification of reference gene primers within the assay. To quantify the absolute abundance of each unique TCRbeta CDR3 rearrangement, sequence reads were collapsed and filtered. Productive Simpson clonality was computed per sample as the square root of Simpson's diversity index over productive rearrangements. Not all clones reach the TCRdb copy of this immuneACCESS table, which keeps in-frame sequences only. Checked studies attribute under half of the gap to unresolved V genes and leave the rest unexplained. V and J calls and clone size are those listed in that table; D and trimming were worked out from the DNA. The sample table shows about 220,000 clones, and about 85% are seen once. Roughly 4.6% of the sample is in the top ten clones.

This sample stems from a study of blood T cell repertoires in COVID-19 (TCRdb year 2020). Turning to the overall study: The collaborator samples originated in the United States, Italy and Spain and spanned the acute and convalescent phases of COVID-19. The prospective study material was composed of cDNA or gDNA derived from T cells, B-cell-depleted T cells, or PBMCs. Subjects who had been exposed to COVID-19, were actively infected with it, or had recovered from it provided the deeply sampled blood TCRbeta repertoires that made up the dataset. The repertoires were released in a freely available public database intended as a resource for research on the immune response to SARS-CoV-2. The samples were drawn from two sources: the first 160 participants of the ongoing ImmuneRACE study, and fewer than 1,500 subjects contributed by 6 global collaborators. The sample metadata nearly always contained a de-identified subject ID, COVID-19 status, age in years and sex. Where available, HLA class I and class II types were obtained from metadata supplied by the sample provider rather than from assay-based typing. What the authors observed across the whole study: Clinical and demographic metadata were provided uncurated, with the amount varying by source and participant.

The specimen sequenced was peripheral blood. Recombination joined TRBV5-4 with TRBJ1-3, with 12 middle bases fitting TRBD1. The sequence was collected from a woman in her sixties or seventies who had recovered from COVID-19. The CDR3 here reads CASSGTGGRGNTIYF. The sequenced DNA is TGTGCCAGCTCGGGGACAGGGGGCCGTGGAAACACCATATATTTT.